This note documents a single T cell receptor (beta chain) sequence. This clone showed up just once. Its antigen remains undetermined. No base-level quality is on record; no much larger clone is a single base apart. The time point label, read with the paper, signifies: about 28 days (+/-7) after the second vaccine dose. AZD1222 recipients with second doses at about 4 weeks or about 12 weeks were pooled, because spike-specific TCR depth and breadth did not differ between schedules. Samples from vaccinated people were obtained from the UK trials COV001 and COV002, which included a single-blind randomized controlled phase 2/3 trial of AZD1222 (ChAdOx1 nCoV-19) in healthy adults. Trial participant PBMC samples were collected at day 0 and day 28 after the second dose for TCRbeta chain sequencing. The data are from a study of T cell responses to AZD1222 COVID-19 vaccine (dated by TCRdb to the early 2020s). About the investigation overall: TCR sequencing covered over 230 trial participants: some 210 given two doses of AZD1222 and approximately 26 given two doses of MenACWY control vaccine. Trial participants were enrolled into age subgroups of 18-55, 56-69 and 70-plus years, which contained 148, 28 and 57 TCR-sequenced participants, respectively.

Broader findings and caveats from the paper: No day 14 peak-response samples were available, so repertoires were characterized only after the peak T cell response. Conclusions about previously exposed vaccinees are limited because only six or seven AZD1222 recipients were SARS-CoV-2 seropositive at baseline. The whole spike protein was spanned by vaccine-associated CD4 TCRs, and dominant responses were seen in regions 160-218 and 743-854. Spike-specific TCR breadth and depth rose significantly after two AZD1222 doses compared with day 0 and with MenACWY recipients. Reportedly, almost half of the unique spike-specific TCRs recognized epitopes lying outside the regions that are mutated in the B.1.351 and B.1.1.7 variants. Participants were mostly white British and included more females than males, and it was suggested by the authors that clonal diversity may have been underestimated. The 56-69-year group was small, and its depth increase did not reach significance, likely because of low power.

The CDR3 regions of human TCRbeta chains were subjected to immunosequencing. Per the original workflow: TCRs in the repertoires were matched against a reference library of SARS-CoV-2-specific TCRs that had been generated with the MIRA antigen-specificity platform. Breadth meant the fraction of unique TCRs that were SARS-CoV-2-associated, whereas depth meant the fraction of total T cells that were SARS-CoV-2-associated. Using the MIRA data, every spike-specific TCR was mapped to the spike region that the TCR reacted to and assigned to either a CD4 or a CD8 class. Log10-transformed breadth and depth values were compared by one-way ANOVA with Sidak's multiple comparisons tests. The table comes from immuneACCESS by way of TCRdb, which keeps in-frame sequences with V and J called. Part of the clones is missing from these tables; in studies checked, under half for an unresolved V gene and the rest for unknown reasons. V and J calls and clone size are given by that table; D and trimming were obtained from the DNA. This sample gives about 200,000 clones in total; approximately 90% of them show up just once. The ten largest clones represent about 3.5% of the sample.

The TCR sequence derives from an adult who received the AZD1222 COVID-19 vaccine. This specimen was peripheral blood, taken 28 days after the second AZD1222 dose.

The CDR3 region: CALGDNYGYTF. In nucleotides, the sequence is TGTGCACTGGGCGATAACTATGGCTACACCTTC. The chain employs TRBV30 and TRBJ1-2; confidence is insufficient to name the D gene. Including cysteine and phenylalanine, the CDR3 has 11 amino acids. CDR3 DNA only is kept here, 33 bases in frame from base 1. CDR1 and CDR2 (GTSNPN, SVGIG) derive from the germline V gene (reference sequence). Reference TRBV30 and TRBJ1-2 proteins supply the regions before and after the CDR3; the full variable domain is: SQTIHQWPATLVQPVGSPLSLECTVEGTSNPNLYWYRQAAGRGLQLLFYSVGIGQISSEVPQNLSASRPQDRQFILSSKKLLLSDSGFYLCALGDNYGYTFGSGTRLTVV.